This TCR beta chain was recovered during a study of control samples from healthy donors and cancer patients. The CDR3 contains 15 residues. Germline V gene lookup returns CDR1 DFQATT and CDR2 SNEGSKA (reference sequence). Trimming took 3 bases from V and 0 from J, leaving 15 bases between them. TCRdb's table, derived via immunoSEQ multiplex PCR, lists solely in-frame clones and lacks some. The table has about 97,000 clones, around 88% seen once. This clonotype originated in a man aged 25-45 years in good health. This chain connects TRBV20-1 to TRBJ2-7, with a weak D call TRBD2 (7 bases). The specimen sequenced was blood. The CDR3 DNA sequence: TGCAGTGCTAGTGGGAGGGGGGGCGGCTCCTACGAGCAGTACTTC. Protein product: CSASGRGGGSYEQYF.